This entry describes one T cell receptor (beta chain). Its antigen is not identified. PCR was performed a second time for roughly 7 to 12 cycles using a sample-barcoded 5' primer and a J-beta primer mix. Using its own MiXCR run on the 5' RACE reads, TCRdb lists one record per CDR3 protein. The table has roughly 700,000 distinct CDR3 sequences, 25% seen once; the top ten hold more than 8.5%. This specimen belongs to a study of blood T cells in healthy people across ages. Study findings and constraints: Strong correlation was found linking TCR beta diversity to naive T cell percentage. TCR beta diversity per million T cells fell roughly linearly with age. Reliance upon unsorted PBMCs precluded definitive naive versus antigen-experienced comparison.

This same sample was also taken into another study, of T cells of mothers and their children.

Source material: blood. The receptor comes from a boy younger than 18 in good health.

Here the CDR3 reads CASREGARPNYGYTF. In DNA form, the CDR3 reads TGTGCCAGCAGGGAAGGGGCGAGACCTAACTATGGCTACACCTTC. The chain links TRBV12-3 or TRBV12-4 to TRBJ1-2; TRBD1 is a possible D gene (5 bases). This CDR3 spans 15 amino acids. V gave up 6 bases and J gave up 0 bases, with 14 bases separating them.